Below, one T cell receptor beta chain is given with its context. Authors' methods: Reference gene primer amplification yielded estimated nucleated cell counts. Data came from immunoSEQ multiplex PCR; TCRdb stores just in-frame clones and leaves some out. V and J calls plus clone size are reproduced from that table; the DNA served to infer D and trimming. The top ten hold over 9.5% of the sample, which has 200,000 to 250,000 clones, around 90% seen once. The record originates from a study of blood T cell repertoires in COVID-19. About the study: Sites across the United States, Italy and Spain contributed samples from acute and convalescent COVID-19. T cells, B-cell-depleted T cells, or PBMCs provided the cDNA or gDNA that served as material.

With 5 bases clipped from V and 4 bases from J, the junction kept 7 bases outside the gene matches. This CDR3 has 15 residues. Germline lookup yields CDR1 LGHNT and CDR2 FRNRAP. Material for sequencing was peripheral blood. The TCR was taken from a young woman who had recovered from COVID-19. This sequence joins TRBV12-5 and TRBJ2-1, with 8 bases that match TRBD2. CDR3 coding DNA: TGTGCTAGTGGTGAGGACGGGGGGGGTTACAATGAGCAGTTCTTC. This encodes CASGEDGGGYNEQFF.